Listed below are T cell receptor beta chains from one sample, sequenced in a study of CD8 T cells in Susac syndrome. TCRdb passed the immunoSEQ multiplex PCR reads through MiXCR, listing each CDR3 protein once. This sample has approximately 150,000 distinct CDR3 sequences; roughly 80% occur once, and the top ten carry roughly 0.48%. The specimen was CD8+ T cells from PBMCs. The receptors shown here come from a human donor with multiple sclerosis. CDR3s include the opening cysteine and the closing phenylalanine or tryptophan. Each record gives: J gene, D gene, clone size, V gene, CDR3 protein, CDR3 DNA. D genes are given only for firm matches. A clone size is listed for some rows: how often the clone was seen (once, few, many), or a class if it is expanded.

TRBJ1-6 | . | . | TRBV12-3/TRBV12-4 | CASRGDGHSPLHF | TGTGCCAGTAGGGGGGACGGTCATTCACCCCTCCACTTT
TRBJ1-5 | . | . | TRBV15 | CATRLGGNQPQHF | TGTGCCACCAGACTTGGGGGCAATCAGCCCCAGCATTTT
TRBJ1-1 | . | . | TRBV6-6 | CASSYTEIGNTEAFF | TGTGCCAGCAGTTACACCGAAATCGGGAACACTGAAGCTTTCTTT
TRBJ1-5 | . | . | TRBV28 | CASRRAAWDQPQHF | TGTGCCAGCCGGAGGGCCGCCTGGGATCAGCCCCAGCATTTT
TRBJ1-1 | . | . | TRBV12-3/TRBV12-4 | CASSVNTEAFF | TGTGCCAGCAGTGTTAACACTGAAGCTTTCTTT
TRBJ1-5 | . | . | TRBV12-3/TRBV12-4 | CASSVQGQPQHF | TGTGCCAGCAGTGTACAGGGACAGCCCCAGCATTTT
TRBJ1-2 | TRBD1 | . | TRBV4-1 | CASSQETDRGGGYTF | TGCGCCAGCAGCCAAGAAACAGACAGGGGAGGCGGCTACACCTTC
TRBJ2-2 | . | . | TRBV7-9 | CASSLPSDPGELFF | TGTGCCAGCAGCTTACCGTCAGATCCCGGGGAGCTGTTTTTT
TRBJ1-5 | . | . | TRBV6-1 | CATRDISNQPQHF | TGTGCCACCAGGGACATCAGCAATCAGCCCCAGCATTTT
TRBJ2-2 | TRBD2 | . | TRBV20-1 | CSAQTSGGVDTGELFF | TGCAGTGCGCAGACTAGCGGGGGGGTGGACACCGGGGAGCTGTTTTTT
TRBJ2-7 | . | . | TRBV11-2 | CASSLDIGGGDEQYF | TGTGCCAGCAGCTTAGATATAGGGGGAGGGGACGAGCAGTACTTC
TRBJ2-2 | TRBD2 | few | TRBV6-1 | CASTSSGRDTGELFF | TGTGCCAGCACCTCTAGCGGGAGGGACACCGGGGAGCTGTTTTTT
TRBJ1-3 | . | . | TRBV7-9 | CASSLGPGFSGNTIYF | TGTGCCAGCAGCTTAGGACCAGGGTTCTCTGGAAACACCATATATTTT
TRBJ1-2 | TRBD1 | few | TRBV5-1 | CASSPGTAANYGYTF | TGCGCCAGCAGCCCGGGGACAGCAGCTAACTATGGCTACACCTTC
TRBJ1-4 | TRBD1 | . | TRBV29-1 | CSVGASGQGIGKLFF | TGCAGCGTTGGTGCGTCGGGACAGGGGATAGGAAAACTGTTTTTT
TRBJ1-5 | . | . | TRBV4-1 | CASSQGESNQPQHF | TGCGCCAGCAGCCAAGGGGAGAGCAATCAGCCCCAGCATTTT
TRBJ2-1 | . | few | TRBV5-4 | CASSFNGDEQFF | TGTGCCAGCAGCTTTAACGGCGATGAGCAGTTCTTC
TRBJ1-2 | . | . | TRBV24-1 | CAAYDSNYGYTF | TGTGCCGCCTACGACAGTAACTATGGCTACACCTTC
TRBJ2-7 | TRBD2 | few | TRBV20-1 | CSARLRGEGGEQYF | TGCAGTGCTAGATTGCGGGGGGAAGGGGGCGAGCAGTACTTC
TRBJ2-1 | TRBD2 | . | TRBV28 | CASSQNGGGANNEQFF | TGTGCCAGCAGTCAGAACGGCGGGGGGGCGAACAATGAGCAGTTCTTC
TRBJ1-2 | TRBD1 | . | TRBV20-1 | CSARDREQGGGYTF | TGCAGTGCTAGAGATCGGGAGCAGGGGGGTGGCTACACCTTC
TRBJ1-2 | . | . | TRBV4-1 | CASSQEPGVDGYTF | TGCGCCAGCAGCCAAGAACCCGGGGTTGACGGCTACACCTTC
TRBJ2-5 | . | . | TRBV12-5 | CASGAPGTQETQYF | TGTGCTAGTGGGGCGCCGGGAACCCAAGAGACCCAGTACTTC
TRBJ1-5 | . | once | TRBV18 | CASSPGPLRVVESNQPQHF | TGTGCCAGCTCACCGGGACCCCTGAGGGTGGTTGAGAGCAATCAGCCCCAGCATTTT
TRBJ2-6 | . | . | TRBV28 | CASSFYGDGANVLTF | TGTGCCAGCAGTTTTTACGGGGATGGGGCCAACGTCCTGACTTTC
TRBJ1-3 | . | . | TRBV20-1 | CSVQDGYSGNTIYF | TGCAGCGTCCAGGACGGGTACTCTGGAAACACCATATATTTT
TRBJ2-7 | . | . | TRBV11-2 | CASSSYAYEQYF | TGTGCCAGCAGCTCATATGCCTACGAGCAGTACTTC